This TCR beta chain was observed in a study of T cell responses to AZD1222 COVID-19 vaccine. Whole-study context: Second-dose groups at about 4 or about 12 weeks were pooled. Study results and limitations: The peak T cell response came first, and repertoires were sampled only after it.

V lost 2 bases to trimming and J lost 11 bases, with 7 bases between them. CDR1 SGHDN and CDR2 FVKESK come from the germline V gene. There are 12 residues in the CDR3. Details on this clone: As yet, its antigen is unknown.

TCRdb's table, derived via immunoSEQ multiplex PCR, lists solely in-frame clones and lacks some. The sample consists of 150,000 to 200,000 clones, around 90% of them appearing once. The origin of this receptor is an adult in good health. This sequence joins TRBV14 and TRBJ1-6, with D hard to call. The specimen was peripheral blood, collected on day 0 of AZD1222 vaccination. This chain's CDR3 is CASSQTETPLHF. In nucleotides, the CDR3 is TGTGCCAGCAGCCAAACGGAGACACCCCTCCACTTT.